At least ten counts were recorded for the clone carrying this T cell receptor (beta chain). Its specificity is not known. This sample was taken from a study of Graves' ophthalmopathy and Graves' hyperthyroidism. The PBMCs were taken from about 10 ml of fresh peripheral blood. General study findings and limits: Most thyroid clonotypes expanded beyond 0.001 frequency were also found in blood.

CDR3 length: 18 amino acids. Germline CDR1 reads MRHNA; CDR2 reads SNTAGT. V lost 7 bases and J lost 0, with 24 bases in between. The study amplified TCR beta CDR3 regions using RNA transcripts. After a first-round RT-PCR with HTBI primers, a second-round multiplex PCR was run. MiXCR, applied by TCRdb to the multiplex PCR reads, yields one record per CDR3 protein. The data contain roughly 500,000 distinct CDR3 sequences, roughly 14% of them singletons. This sequence originates from a woman aged 25-40 years with Graves' ophthalmopathy. V gene TRBV6-4 combines with J gene TRBJ1-1, with a weak D call TRBD1 (6 bases). The source material was blood. The CDR3 loop is CASKHLRTGTLMNTEAFF. The CDR3 region has the DNA TGTGCCAGCAAGCACCTGCGTACCGGGACACTCATGAACACTGAAGCTTTCTTT.